Following are 5 T cell receptor beta chains from one sample sequenced in a study of response to subunit inactivated influenza vaccine. One entry per CDR3 protein results from TCRdb running MiXCR on the RT-PCR reads. In the table there are more than 700,000 distinct CDR3 sequences, around 20% of which are singletons. The sequences come from PBMCs from blood, collected around 5 days after vaccination. These TCRs come from a man in his fifties or sixties who received an inactivated influenza vaccine.

This clonotype was detected a few times. V is TRBV12-3 or TRBV12-4 and J is TRBJ1-4, with 9 positions matching TRBD1. The V and J ends lost 6 bases and 8 bases, in that order; junction bases with no gene match: 10. This CDR3 has 15 amino acids. CDR3 sequence reads: CASRPGQGRGEKLFF. The CDR3 DNA reads as TGTGCCAGCAGGCCCGGACAGGGGAGAGGAGAAAAACTGTTTTTT.

A few counts support this clonotype. This chain's CDR3 is CASSDLWAGRAEAFF. The CDR3 nucleotides read TGTGCCAGCAGTGATCTTTGGGCGGGGAGAGCTGAAGCTTTCTTT. The chain is built from TRBV25-1 and TRBJ1-1, with no clear D. Trimming took off 3 bases at V and 6 bases at J, with 17 bases between the two ends. Germline CDR1 and CDR2: MGHDK and SYGVNS. The CDR3 contains 15 residues.

The chain recombines TRBV7-2 with TRBJ1-1; tentatively, D is TRBD1 (5 bases). The CDR3 length is 16 residues. Trimming took 0 bases from V and 0 from J, leaving 11 bases between them. Germline loops: CDR1 SGHTA, CDR2 FQGNSA. The CDR3 DNA follows: TGTGCCAGCAGCTTAGCGGCTGGGACCTTGAACACTGAAGCTTTCTTT. Its protein product is CASSLAAGTLNTEAFF.

V usage is TRBV11-2 and J usage is TRBJ1-1, with 7 bases fitting TRBD1. The ends lost 4 bases at V and 6 bases at J; junction bases unmatched: 2. The CDR3 sequence is 12 residues long. Per the germline V gene, CDR1 is SGHAT and CDR2 is FQNNGV. The CDR3 spells CASSWDRSEAFF. CDR3 nucleotides: TGTGCCAGCAGCTGGGACAGATCTGAAGCTTTCTTT.

The chain couples TRBV19 to TRBJ1-6; a weak D match, TRBD1 (5 bases). Trimming shortened V by 3 bases and J by 14 bases, and 17 bases separated the two germline ends. The length of the CDR3 is 14 residues. Germline loops: CDR1 LNHDA, CDR2 SQIVND (reference sequence). CDR3 residues: CASSIGTSAGTLHF. CDR3 nucleotide sequence: TGTGCCAGTAGTATCGGGACCTCAGCGGGGACCCTCCACTTT.